The 6 T cell receptor beta chains below were found in one sample sequenced in a study of molecular identifiers for immune sequencing clone quantification. TCRdb passed the PCR reads through MiXCR, listing each CDR3 protein once. The sample gives around 470,000 distinct CDR3 sequences, roughly 23% of which show up once; more than 0.8% is in the top ten. Sequenced material: naive CD8+ T cells from blood, with Jurkat cell RNA spiked in. Stated subset: FACS-sorted CD8+CD4-CCR7+CD45RA+ naive T cells. These receptors all stem from a human donor in good health. Some libraries in this study had Jurkat cell RNA spiked in.

Concerning this clonotype itself: A much larger clone lies one base from this, so it may be a read error. The chain uses TRBV28 and TRBJ2-4; D gene unclear. The CDR3 contains 12 residues. Germline assignment: CDR1 MDHEN and CDR2 SYDVKM. DNA of the CDR3: TGTGCCAACAGTTTAAGTGGAAACATTCAGTACTTC. Translating it yields CANSLSGNIQYF. The variable domain in full, with the rest retrieved from reference TRBV28 and TRBJ2-4, is DVKVTQSSRYLVKRTGEKVFLECVQDMDHENMFWYRQDPGLGLRLIYFSYDVKMKEKGDIPEGYSVSREKKERFSLILESASTNQTSMYLCANSLSGNIQYFGAGTRLSVL.

This clonotype was counted ten times or more. The gene calls are TRBV4-1 and TRBJ1-5, with 8 bases identical to TRBD1. Per the germline V gene, CDR1 is MGHRA and CDR2 is YSYEKL. V lost 0 bases to trimming and J lost 11 bases; unmatched junction nucleotides: 9. CDR3 length: 15 residues. The CDR3 is CASSQEGAGGEAQHF. The CDR3 coding sequence is TGCGCCAGCAGCCAAGAAGGGGCAGGGGGCGAGGCCCAGCATTTT.

This clonotype was recorded at least ten times. This chain links TRBV20-1 with TRBJ2-7; TRBD1 aligns across 7 bases. V shed 3 bases, J shed 9 bases, and the junction held 17 bases outside the gene matches. Germline lookup yields CDR1 DFQATT and CDR2 SNEGSKA (reference sequence). CDR3 size: 15 residues. In nucleotides, the CDR3 is TGCAGTGCTAGCCCTCCGGGACAGAGTTTAAGCGGGCAGTACTTC. It yields the protein CSASPPGQSLSGQYF.

This clonotype was recorded at least ten times. The chain links TRBV25-1 to TRBJ2-7; D might be TRBD2 (7 bases). V lost 4 bases to trimming and J lost 4 bases, with 17 bases between them. CDR1 is MGHDK and CDR2 is SYGVNS in the germline V gene. This CDR3 contains 15 residues. CDR3 sequence (DNA): TGTGCCAGCAGTGCCCTCGGTGGGGGGGCTTACGAGCAGTACTTC. Encoded protein: CASSALGGGAYEQYF.

This clonotype was recorded at least ten times. CDR3 sequence: CASRVGPRYEQYF. As DNA, the CDR3 is TGTGCCAGCAGGGTGGGCCCAAGGTACGAGCAGTACTTC. The V call is TRBV27, the J call TRBJ2-7, with D unresolved. Germline V gives CDR1 MNHEY, CDR2 SMNVEV (reference sequence). The CDR3 consists of 13 residues. V lost 6 bases, J lost 4 bases, and 13 bases lay in between.

The CDR3 sequence is CASSYSGSGFTEAFF. The CDR3 DNA follows: TGTGCCAGCAGTTACTCGGGGTCGGGGTTTACTGAAGCTTTCTTT. The chain uses TRBV6-2 or TRBV6-3 and TRBJ1-1; no reliable D call. There are 15 residues in the CDR3. V gave up 0 bases and J gave up 5 bases, with 13 bases separating them. Germline V lookup: CDR1 MNHEY, CDR2 SVGEGT.